The next 21 T cell receptor beta chains were all read from a single sample in a study of cytomegalovirus exposure and HLA in healthy donors (dated by TCRdb to 2015 to 2018). The library was obtained by the immunoSEQ multiplex PCR assay. For the multiplex PCR, a mixture combining 60 forward primers for TCR Vbeta segments and 13 reverse primers for TCR Jbeta segments was used. TCRdb obtained this table from immuneACCESS and retained in-frame rearrangements with V and J assigned. These tables miss some clones; where compared with another copy, unresolved V genes account for less than half of the shortfall, and the remainder is unexplained. The sample yields 150,000 to 200,000 clones; about 81% were counted once. The top ten clonotypes cover about 0.8% of the sample. The sample consisted of PBMCs. These receptors were collected from a woman between 18 and 30 years old in good health and CMV-seronegative.

This sequence joins TRBV5-5 and TRBJ1-1; D unclear. V dropped 2 bases and J dropped 1 base, with 6 bases sitting between them. The CDR3 length is 13 residues. Germline V gives CDR1 SGHKS, CDR2 YYEKEE (reference sequence). The DNA for the CDR3 is TGTGCCAGCAGCTTTGCAGGGAACACTGAAGCTTTCTTT. It specifies CASSFAGNTEAFF.

This chain links TRBV7-9 with TRBJ2-7; TRBD1 matches at 9 bases. CDR3 length: 14 amino acids. The V gene end was trimmed by 4 bases and the J gene end by 5 bases; junction bases not matched to a gene: 6. Looked up from germline, CDR1 is SEHNR and CDR2 is FQNEAQ (reference sequence). The chain's CDR3 is CASSSTGQGNEQYF. CDR3 DNA: TGTGCCAGCAGCTCGACGGGACAGGGAAACGAGCAGTACTTC.

The gene calls are TRBV9 and TRBJ2-1; 11 nucleotides align to TRBD2. CDR1 is SGDLS, CDR2 YYNGEE, per germline. Trimming cost V 3 bases and J 8 bases; bases outside gene matches: 7. This CDR3 has 15 amino acids. In nucleotides, the CDR3 is TGTGCCAGCAGCGCGACTAGCGGGGTTGCTCATGAGCAGTTCTTC. Amino acids: CASSATSGVAHEQFF.

V is TRBV5-1 and J is TRBJ2-5; 11 nucleotides match TRBD1. V was clipped by 2 bases and J by 4 bases; unmatched bases: 4. The V gene's germline CDR1 is SGHRS and CDR2 YFSETQ. CDR3 size: 15 residues. CDR3 sequence (DNA): TGCGCCAGCAGCTTCGGACAGGGGGCTTCAGAGACCCAGTACTTC. This translates into CASSFGQGASETQYF.

The chain recombines TRBV4-1 with TRBJ2-7; D gene uncertain. The CDR3 is 15 amino acids. Trimming left V 5 bases short and J 6 bases short, with 20 bases between. Germline lookup yields CDR1 MGHRA and CDR2 YSYEKL. As DNA, the CDR3 is TGCGCCAGCAGCATCCCGTCAAGAAGTGAGCCCGAGCAGTACTTC. The encoded protein is CASSIPSRSEPEQYF.

The V and J genes are TRBV9 and TRBJ2-5, with 7 bases that match TRBD1. CDR3 length: 16 amino acids. Germline values: CDR1 SGDLS, CDR2 YYNGEE. J lost 3 bases, V lost 0 bases, and 8 bases had no gene match. CDR3 sequence (DNA): TGTGCCAGCAGCGTAGTCGGGGCAGGGGGTAAAGAGACCCAGTACTTC. The encoded protein is CASSVVGAGGKETQYF.

V usage is TRBV7-9 and J usage is TRBJ2-1, with 7 bases lining up with TRBD2. Germline V gene lookup returns CDR1 SEHNR and CDR2 FQNEAQ (reference sequence). The CDR3 has 16 amino acids. After removal of 10 bases from V and 7 bases from J, the junction contained 19 bases not matched to a gene. DNA of the CDR3: TGTGCCATCCCCATGCCTCTAGCGGTACTCGGTAATGAGCAGTTCTTC. It translates to CAIPMPLAVLGNEQFF.

The chain links TRBV7-9 to TRBJ1-6, with 9 nucleotides matching TRBD1. V lost 4 bases and J lost 7; bases outside the gene matches: 2. CDR3 length equals 14 residues. In germline, CDR1 is SEHNR, CDR2 FQNEAQ (reference sequence). CDR3 in DNA: TGTGCCAGCAGCTCGGGACAGGGAAATTCACCCCTCCACTTT. The encoded protein is CASSSGQGNSPLHF.

The chain links TRBV27 to TRBJ1-6; the match to TRBD1 covers 10 bases. V was pared by 5 bases and J by 4 bases, with 5 bases of the junction left unmatched. The CDR3 covers 16 residues. Germline values: CDR1 MNHEY, CDR2 SMNVEV (reference sequence). CDR3 coding DNA: TGTGCCAGCAGTCCGATGGGACAGGGGTATAATTCACCCCTCCACTTT. Its protein product is CASSPMGQGYNSPLHF.

This chain links TRBV6-5 with TRBJ1-1, with 9 bases aligning to TRBD1. Looked up from germline, CDR1 is MNHEY and CDR2 is SVGAGI. This CDR3 has 15 residues. Trimming removed 5 bases from V and 6 bases from J; junction bases left unmatched: 10. The CDR3 spells CASSRGDRVFSEAFF. DNA of the CDR3: TGTGCCAGCAGTCGGGGGGACAGGGTATTCTCTGAAGCTTTCTTT.

The genes are TRBV13 and TRBJ1-1; a weak D match, TRBD1 (5 bases). CDR1 is PRHDT, CDR2 FYEKMQ, per germline (reference sequence). This CDR3 is built from 14 residues. V shed 3 bases and J shed 1 base, with 9 bases lying between them. CDR3: CASSFRVGNTEAFF. The CDR3 coding sequence is TGTGCCAGCAGCTTCAGGGTGGGGAACACTGAAGCTTTCTTT.

The chain joins TRBV4-1 to TRBJ1-2, with TRBD1 as a possible D gene (6 bases). Germline values: CDR1 MGHRA, CDR2 YSYEKL. The ends were cut back, 0 bases at V and 5 bases at J, with 13 bases in the middle. CDR3 length: 15 residues. CDR3 loop: CASSQDPGEIYGYTF. For the CDR3, the DNA is TGCGCCAGCAGCCAAGATCCAGGGGAGATATATGGCTACACCTTC.

The chain combines TRBV7-7 with TRBJ2-3, with a tentative D call TRBD1 (5 bases). The CDR3 spans 15 residues. V lost 5 bases to trimming and J lost 4 bases, with 16 bases between them. Germline-derived CDR1 and CDR2 are SSHAT and FNYEAQ (reference sequence). The CDR3 region has the DNA TGTGCCAGCAGCCTGACAGACTCCGTGGCAGATACGCAGTATTTT. This codes for CASSLTDSVADTQYF. The whole variable domain, filled in from reference TRBV7-7 and TRBJ2-3, reads GAGVSQSPRYKVTKRGQDVTLRCDPISSHATLYWYQQALGQGPEFLTYFNYEAQPDKSGLPSDRFSAERPEGSISTLTIQRTEQRDSAMYRCASSLTDSVADTQYFGPGTRLTVL.

This chain connects TRBV19 to TRBJ2-7; 8 positions match TRBD1. Germline trimming cut 0 bases from V and 3 bases from J; bases unmatched to any gene: 1. This CDR3 spans 14 amino acids. The germline CDR1 and CDR2 sequences are LNHDA and SQIVND (reference sequence). In DNA, the CDR3 is TGTGCCAGTAGTATAGAGACAGGGGTCTACGAGCAGTACTTC. It encodes CASSIETGVYEQYF.

The V and J genes are TRBV29-1 and TRBJ1-2, with D perhaps matching TRBD1 (5 bases). Germline V gene sequence: CDR1 SQVTM, CDR2 ANQGSEA. The CDR3 is 13 amino acids. Trimming removed 0 bases from V and 2 bases from J, with 7 bases in between. CDR3 DNA sequence: TGCAGCGTTGAAGATCGGACAAACTATGGCTACACCTTC. Translated: CSVEDRTNYGYTF.

The chain combines TRBV5-1 with TRBJ2-7, with D unclear. Trimming took 4 bases from V and 3 from J, leaving 11 bases between them. The CDR3 length is 13 residues. The germline gives CDR1 SGHRS, CDR2 YFSETQ. CDR3 nucleotide sequence: TGCGCCAGCAGCCCCGCACAATACTACGAGCAGTACTTC. Its protein is CASSPAQYYEQYF.

The rearrangement joins TRBV5-1 to TRBJ2-3, with 8 nucleotides matching TRBD2. This CDR3 comprises 17 residues. V lost 3 bases and J lost 4; bases outside the gene matches: 13. Germline CDR1 and CDR2: SGHRS and YFSETQ. CDR3 DNA sequence: TGCGCCAGCAGCTCTGTGGTAGCGGGACCGGACCCAGATACGCAGTATTTT. Protein sequence: CASSSVVAGPDPDTQYF. Full variable domain (rest looked up from reference TRBV5-1 and TRBJ2-3): KAGVTQTPRYLIKTRGQQVTLSCSPISGHRSVSWYQQTPGQGLQFLFEYFSETQRNKGNFPGRFSGRQFSNSRSEMNVSTLELGDSALYLCASSSVVAGPDPDTQYFGPGTRLTVL.

The chain employs TRBV9 and TRBJ2-3, with TRBD2 identical over 10 bases. Trimming took 1 base from V and 4 from J; bases not matched to a gene: 12. Germline values: CDR1 SGDLS, CDR2 YYNGEE. The length of the CDR3 is 18 residues. The CDR3: CASSVPPGLAGAADTQYF. CDR3 DNA: TGTGCCAGCAGCGTACCCCCCGGGCTAGCGGGAGCCGCAGATACGCAGTATTTT.

V is TRBV13 and J is TRBJ1-1; possibly TRBD1 for D (5 bases). The CDR3 covers 17 residues. CDR1 is PRHDT and CDR2 is FYEKMQ in the germline V gene (reference sequence). Trimming stripped 4 bases from V and 1 base from J, with 19 bases between. CDR3 sequence reads: CASSSSGGHFANTEAFF. The CDR3 DNA is TGTGCCAGCAGCTCATCGGGAGGACATTTCGCGAACACTGAAGCTTTCTTT. Full variable domain (rest looked up from reference TRBV13 and TRBJ1-1): AAGVIQSPRHLIKEKRETATLKCYPIPRHDTVYWYQQGPGQDPQFLISFYEKMQSDKGSIPDRFSAQQFSDYHSELNMSSLELGDSALYFCASSSSGGHFANTEAFFGQGTRLTVV.

This sequence joins TRBV6-1 and TRBJ1-2, with D maybe TRBD1 (6 bases). CDR1 and CDR2 from the germline V gene are MNHNS and SASEGT. With 3 bases removed from V and 0 bases from J, the gap between germline ends came to 14 bases. The CDR3 runs to 16 residues. The CDR3 protein is CASSDTGTRPNYGYTF. In DNA, the CDR3 is TGTGCCAGCAGTGACACTGGGACAAGACCTAACTATGGCTACACCTTC.

V is TRBV2 and J is TRBJ1-2; 8 bases agree with TRBD1. The CDR3 is made up of 16 amino acids. The V gene's germline CDR1 is SNHLY and CDR2 FYNNEI. J gave up 6 bases and V 6 bases, and 15 bases lay outside the gene matches. CDR3 coding DNA: TGTGCCAGCAGCGCCGATTCGACAGGGGATTTCCATGGCTACACCTTC. Translation: CASSADSTGDFHGYTF.